This TCR beta chain was obtained from a study of Graves' ophthalmopathy and Graves' hyperthyroidism. Orbital computed tomography, thyroid ultrasound, TRAb, serum thyroxine and clinical symptoms formed the basis of diagnosis. Notes on this clonotype: What it binds is unknown.

The V gene's germline CDR1 is LNHDA and CDR2 SQIVND (reference sequence). The CDR3 consists of 13 residues. Trimming removed 6 bases at V and 8 bases at J, with 13 bases between. Scientists amplified the TCR beta CDR3 regions from RNA transcripts. HTBI primers were employed in first-round RT-PCR, then a second-round multiplex PCR followed. TCRdb passed the multiplex PCR reads through MiXCR, listing each CDR3 protein once. The table lists more than 1,000,000 distinct CDR3 sequences, about 36% of them singletons. Whole-study findings and limits: The model flagged ophthalmopathy progression at approximately 70% sensitivity and 72.22% specificity.

This chain links TRBV19 with TRBJ2-2, with a possible D match to TRBD1 (6 bases). This receptor was obtained from an adult man with Graves' hyperthyroidism. Source material: peripheral blood or thyroid tissue (not recorded which). As DNA, the CDR3 is TGTGCCAGTAGAGGGGACATCACAGGGGAGCTGTTTTTT. It specifies CASRGDITGELFF.